The rows below give T cell receptor beta chains drawn from one sample of a study of OX40 agonist ivuxolimab in advanced cancers. Profiling relied on immunoSEQ multiplex PCR, and the TCRdb table lists in-frame clones only, not all of them. This sample has 60,000 or so clones, with over 70% found just once. Sample: CD4+ or CD8+ T cells sorted from blood, taken in a trial of the OX40 agonist ivuxolimab. The source of these receptors is an adult with an advanced solid tumor such as melanoma, head and neck, liver or kidney cancer. CDR3s include the opening cysteine and the closing phenylalanine or tryptophan. The D gene is left open where the match is weak. Expanded clones get a size class; other rows say once, few or many, or leave the size out.

D gene | CDR3 length | J gene | V gene | clone size | CDR3 protein | CDR3 DNA
NA | 13 | TRBJ2-3 | TRBV7-7 | once | CASSFDSTDTQYF | TGTGCCAGCAGCTTTGACAGCACAGATACGCAGTATTTT
NA | 13 | TRBJ1-1 | TRBV27 | NA | CASSPLSNTEAFF | TGTGCCAGCAGTCCCTTATCAAACACTGAAGCTTTCTTT
TRBD2 | 16 | TRBJ2-3 | TRBV5-4 | once | CASSLAQAGGEDTQYF | TGTGCCAGCAGCTTGGCCCAAGCGGGGGGGGAAGATACGCAGTATTTT
NA | 16 | TRBJ2-1 | TRBV7-9 | NA | CASSLPGHPSYNEQFF | TGTGCCAGCAGCCTGCCGGGCCACCCGAGCTACAATGAGCAGTTCTTC
NA | 15 | TRBJ2-1 | TRBV7-9 | NA | CASSFPGSSYNEQFF | TGTGCCAGCAGCTTCCCGGGGAGCTCCTACAATGAGCAGTTCTTC
NA | 18 | TRBJ1-1 | TRBV4-2 | once | CASSPGGPATSRGDEAFF | TGTGCCAGCAGCCCGGGGGGCCCGGCGACAAGCCGAGGGGATGAAGCTTTCTTT
NA | 13 | TRBJ2-3 | TRBV9 | NA | CASSAGIPDTQYF | TGTGCCAGCAGCGCCGGGATACCGGATACGCAGTATTTT
TRBD2 | 15 | TRBJ2-1 | TRBV29-1 | few | CSVGTSGRPGGEQFF | TGCAGCGTTGGGACTAGCGGGAGGCCGGGGGGTGAGCAGTTCTTC
NA | 11 | TRBJ2-7 | TRBV20-1 | NA | CSAHRAYEQYF | TGCAGTGCTCACAGGGCCTACGAGCAGTACTTC
NA | 15 | TRBJ2-1 | TRBV7-7 | once | CASSPNPVDYNEQFF | TGTGCCAGCAGCCCAAACCCCGTGGACTACAATGAGCAGTTCTTC
NA | 15 | TRBJ1-5 | TRBV6-5 | NA | CASSSTGFGNQPQHF | TGTGCCAGCAGTTCGACGGGATTTGGCAATCAGCCCCAGCATTTT
TRBD2 | 12 | TRBJ2-1 | TRBV28 | few | CASSRGGWQQFF | TGTGCCAGCAGTCGGGGGGGCTGGCAACAGTTCTTC
NA | 14 | TRBJ2-3 | TRBV28 | NA | CASSLPDLPDTQYF | TGTGCCAGCAGTTTACCAGACTTGCCAGATACGCAGTATTTT
NA | 12 | TRBJ1-5 | TRBV4-2 | NA | CASSQEGGPQHF | TGTGCCAGCAGCCAAGAGGGGGGGCCCCAGCATTTT
TRBD1 | 15 | TRBJ2-7 | TRBV2 | NA | CASSVSMTGALEQYF | TGTGCCAGCAGTGTCTCTATGACAGGGGCCCTCGAGCAGTACTTC
NA | 18 | TRBJ2-1 | TRBV7-6 | NA | CASSLAQGWLAKTNEQFF | TGTGCCAGCAGCTTAGCGCAGGGGTGGTTGGCGAAGACCAATGAGCAGTTCTTC
NA | 12 | TRBJ1-1 | TRBV29-1 | NA | CSENLGRTEAFF | TGCAGCGAAAATTTAGGGCGGACTGAAGCTTTCTTT
NA | 13 | TRBJ1-5 | TRBV6-5 | NA | CASAISRGQPQHF | TGTGCCAGCGCCATATCCCGGGGACAGCCCCAGCATTTT
NA | 12 | TRBJ2-7 | TRBV10-3 | medium-sized | CAITTQGGEQYF | TGTGCCATCACGACCCAGGGAGGCGAGCAGTACTTC
TRBD2 | 14 | TRBJ2-1 | TRBV5-1 | NA | CASSVSGTYNEQFF | TGCGCCAGCAGCGTTAGCGGGACTTACAATGAGCAGTTCTTC
NA | 14 | TRBJ2-3 | TRBV5-1 | NA | CASSLDPQEDTQYF | TGCGCCAGCAGCTTGGATCCCCAAGAAGATACGCAGTATTTT
NA | 15 | TRBJ1-2 | TRBV7-2 | NA | CASSNTPGQPYGYTF | TGTGCCAGCAGTAATACTCCGGGACAACCTTATGGCTACACCTTC
NA | 14 | TRBJ2-4 | TRBV2 | NA | CASHTGFTKNIQYF | TGTGCCAGCCACACAGGGTTTACCAAAAACATTCAGTACTTC
TRBD1 | 14 | TRBJ2-1 | TRBV6-5 | NA | CASNRDRVLNEQFF | TGTGCCAGCAACCGGGACAGGGTTCTCAATGAGCAGTTCTTC
TRBD2 | 15 | TRBJ2-5 | TRBV7-3 | NA | CASSLKASGSETQYF | TGTGCCAGCAGCTTAAAGGCTAGCGGGAGTGAGACCCAGTACTTC
NA | 16 | TRBJ1-4 | TRBV28 | NA | CASSLRGVGTNEKLFF | TGTGCCAGCAGTTTAAGGGGCGTTGGGACTAATGAAAAACTGTTTTTT
TRBD2 | 14 | TRBJ2-7 | TRBV5-1 | NA | CASSKSGGTYEQYF | TGCGCCAGCAGCAAAAGCGGGGGGACCTACGAGCAGTACTTC
NA | 13 | TRBJ2-1 | TRBV6-1 | medium-sized | CASPGRSYNEQFF | TGTGCCTCCCCCGGGCGCTCCTACAATGAGCAGTTCTTC
NA | 11 | TRBJ2-7 | TRBV7-9 | NA | CASSLGPKQYF | TGTGCCAGCAGCTTAGGGCCCAAGCAGTACTTC
TRBD1 | 15 | TRBJ2-1 | TRBV2 | NA | CASSVARGPYNEQFF | TGTGCCAGCAGTGTTGCCAGGGGGCCATACAATGAGCAGTTCTTC
NA | 16 | TRBJ1-3 | TRBV7-8 | NA | CASGVSGISSGNTIYF | TGTGCCAGCGGGGTTTCCGGAATCAGCTCTGGAAACACCATATATTTT
NA | 14 | TRBJ2-1 | TRBV11-2 | NA | CASSLDRSYNEQFF | TGTGCCAGCAGCTTAGACAGGAGCTACAATGAGCAGTTCTTC
NA | 14 | TRBJ1-2 | TRBV28 | few | CASSFSSLGYGYTF | TGTGCCAGCAGTTTTTCATCCCTCGGCTATGGCTACACCTTC
NA | 12 | TRBJ2-1 | TRBV6-4 | NA | CASSDAGGEQFF | TGTGCCAGCAGTGACGCCGGGGGTGAGCAGTTCTTC
NA | 18 | TRBJ1-6 | TRBV28 | NA | CASSSPEVVDRNNSPLHF | TGTGCCAGCAGTTCCCCTGAAGTAGTCGACAGAAATAATTCACCCCTCCACTTT
NA | 14 | TRBJ1-5 | TRBV5-1 | NA | CASSPMDRTQPQHF | TGCGCCAGCAGCCCTATGGACAGAACCCAGCCCCAGCATTTT
NA | 13 | TRBJ2-3 | TRBV6-4 | NA | CASSDGAGDTQYF | TGTGCCAGCAGTGACGGGGCAGGGGATACGCAGTATTTT
TRBD2 | 20 | TRBJ2-3 | TRBV7-7 | NA | CASSSRLAGVLSYSTDTQYF | TGTGCCAGCAGCTCCAGACTAGCGGGGGTACTAAGTTACAGCACAGATACGCAGTATTTT
TRBD1 | 16 | TRBJ2-7 | TRBV5-6 | NA | CASSWDTGDLSYEQYF | TGTGCCAGCAGCTGGGACACAGGGGACCTCTCCTACGAGCAGTACTTC
TRBD1 | 16 | TRBJ2-3 | TRBV11-3 | NA | CASSSGTGGRTDTQYF | TGTGCCAGCAGCTCCGGGACAGGGGGTCGCACAGATACGCAGTATTTT